Listed below are T cell receptor beta chains from one sample, sequenced in a study of blood T cell repertoires in COVID-19. Using immunoSEQ multiplex PCR, the repertoire was profiled, and TCRdb retains in-frame clones only, with some absent. The repertoire consists of approximately 340,000 clones, with 91% occurring once and the leading ten covering about 0.78%. The specimen was PBMCs or T cells enriched from blood (not recorded which). The receptors here all came from a woman in her forties who had been exposed to COVID-19. Each CDR3 is given with its conserved first and last residue. The D gene is left open where the match is weak. Size is omitted from some rows. Given values are once, few, many or a class for expanded clones.

>TRBJ1-5|NA|TRBV6-2/TRBV6-3|NA
TGTGCCAGCAGTTACAATAGGGGCGGTGGATATAGCAATCAGCCCCAGCATTTT
CASSYNRGGGYSNQPQHF
>TRBJ1-1|NA|TRBV2|TRBD1
TGTGCCAGCACCTGGGGGGGGACAGGGGTTTCTGAAGCTTTCTTT
CASTWGGTGVSEAFF
>TRBJ2-4|NA|TRBV15|TRBD1
TGTGCCACCAGCAGATCCTTCGACAGGGGGTTAGCCAAAAACATTCAGTACTTC
CATSRSFDRGLAKNIQYF
>TRBJ2-3|NA|TRBV12-5|TRBD1
TGTGCTAGTGCTTCAGGACAGGGGATCACAGATACGCAGTATTTT
CASASGQGITDTQYF
>TRBJ1-1|NA|TRBV7-3|NA
TGTGCCAGCAGCTTAACGATTGGGGAGGATGAAGCTTTCTTT
CASSLTIGEDEAFF
>TRBJ1-2|NA|TRBV15|NA
TGTGCCACCAGCAGAGTAGGGGGTAACGGGGATGGCTACACCTTC
CATSRVGGNGDGYTF
>TRBJ2-5|NA|TRBV24-1|TRBD1
TGTGCCACCAGTGAGCAGAGGGGGCCTGAGACCCAGTACTTC
CATSEQRGPETQYF
>TRBJ2-2|once|TRBV11-3|NA
TGTGCCAGCAGCTCCACAGAGAACACCGGGGAGCTGTTTTTT
CASSSTENTGELFF
>TRBJ2-3|NA|TRBV9|TRBD2
TGTGCCAGCAGCGTAGTTCCTAGCGGGATAGATACGCAGTATTTT
CASSVVPSGIDTQYF
>TRBJ1-5|NA|TRBV29-1|NA
TGCAGCGTTGATTTGGGGGGAAATCAGCCCCAGCATTTT
CSVDLGGNQPQHF
>TRBJ1-5|NA|TRBV7-9|TRBD1
TGTGCCAGCAGCCCCTGGACAGGGGATCAGCCCCAGCATTTT
CASSPWTGDQPQHF
>TRBJ2-7|NA|TRBV12-5|TRBD2
TGTGCTAGTGGTTTGGGGACTAGCGGGAGATACGAGCAGTACTTC
CASGLGTSGRYEQYF
>TRBJ1-2|NA|TRBV27|NA
TGTGCCAGCAGGGGGGGGCCAGGCGCCTATGGCTACACCTTC
CASRGGPGAYGYTF
>TRBJ1-1|NA|TRBV2|NA
TGTGCCAGCCGACCCGACGGGGGCACTGAAGCTTTCTTT
CASRPDGGTEAFF
>TRBJ1-1|NA|TRBV18|TRBD1
TGTGCCAGCTCAGCCCGACAGGGGACCATGAACACTGAAGCTTTCTTT
CASSARQGTMNTEAFF
>TRBJ1-3|NA|TRBV2|TRBD1
TGTGCCAGCAGTGTTGAGGGGGCGCCGGGAAACACCATATATTTT
CASSVEGAPGNTIYF
>TRBJ1-2|NA|TRBV9|NA
TGTGCCAGCAGCGTAGAGGGGGATTATGGCTACACCTTC
CASSVEGDYGYTF
>TRBJ2-3|NA|TRBV7-8|TRBD2
TGTGCCACCCAGGGGACTAGCGGCTCAGATACGCAGTATTTT
CATQGTSGSDTQYF
>TRBJ2-5|NA|TRBV3-1/TRBV3-2|TRBD2
TGTGCCAGCAGCCAAGAGGGAGCTGTGTTAGCGGGGGGGCAGGGAGAGACCCAGTACTTC
CASSQEGAVLAGGQGETQYF
>TRBJ1-2|NA|TRBV30|NA
TGTGCCTGCCCCCGGGGGGCGGATAACTATGGCTACACCTTC
CACPRGADNYGYTF
>TRBJ1-2|NA|TRBV30|TRBD1
TGTGCCTGGAATCCCGGGACAGTGGACGGCTACACCTTC
CAWNPGTVDGYTF
>TRBJ1-2|NA|TRBV6-4|NA
TGTGCCAGCAGTGACGGAGGTCGGAGTTCCCGGGCCTTCTTC
CASSDGGRSSRAFF